The clone carrying this TCR beta chain was counted ten times or more. Its antigen remains unidentified. The sample comes from a study of T cells after yellow fever vaccination. For the study at large: SMART-Seq v4 Ultra Low Input handled preparation of low-cell-number fractions.

V was shortened by 0 bases and J by 4 bases, with 7 bases between the two germline ends. This CDR3 is 14 amino acids long. Per the germline V gene, CDR1 is SGHNT and CDR2 is YYREEE (reference sequence). Findings and caveats of the study: Weaker, the secondary response had a peak occurring faster, on day 5 versus 15. Abundant contaminating clonotypes from the bulk population could appear in FACS-sorted repertoires. Reappearing after the booster were most of the clones from primary vaccination (about 96% CD4, about 87% CD8).

TCRdb processed the 5' RACE reads anew with MiXCR; each CDR3 protein has one entry. This sample yields 300,000 to 350,000 distinct CDR3 sequences, of which approximately 4% are seen a single time; roughly 26% belongs to the top ten. The specimen comprised PBMCs, sampled 5 days after the yellow fever booster vaccination. The chain links TRBV5-4 to TRBJ2-2; D is ambiguous. The TCR originated in a young man who received the YFV17D yellow fever vaccine. The CDR3 protein is CASSLDLVTGELFF. The CDR3 DNA sequence: TGTGCCAGCAGCTTGGATTTGGTCACCGGGGAGCTGTTTTTT. Supplemented by reference TRBV5-4 and TRBJ2-2, the full variable domain reads ETGVTQSPTHLIKTRGQQVTLRCSSQSGHNTVSWYQQALGQGPQFIFQYYREEENGRGNFPPRFSGLQFPNYSSELNVNALELDDSALYLCASSLDLVTGELFFGEGSRLTVL.